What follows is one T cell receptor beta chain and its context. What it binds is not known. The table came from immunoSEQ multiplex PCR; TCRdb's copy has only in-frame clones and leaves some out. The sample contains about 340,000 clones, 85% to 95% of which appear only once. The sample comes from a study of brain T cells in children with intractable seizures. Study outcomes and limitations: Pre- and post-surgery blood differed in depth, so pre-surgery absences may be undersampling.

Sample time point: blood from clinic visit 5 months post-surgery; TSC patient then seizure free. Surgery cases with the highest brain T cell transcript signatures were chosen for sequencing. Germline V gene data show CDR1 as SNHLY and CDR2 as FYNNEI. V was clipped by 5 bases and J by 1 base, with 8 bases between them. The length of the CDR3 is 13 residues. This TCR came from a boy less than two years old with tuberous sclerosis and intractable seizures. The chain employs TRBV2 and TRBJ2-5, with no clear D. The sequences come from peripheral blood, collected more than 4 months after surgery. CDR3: CASSPGFQETQYF. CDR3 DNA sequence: TGTGCCAGCAGTCCAGGATTCCAAGAGACCCAGTACTTC.